These 22 T cell receptor beta chains were sequenced from one sample in a study of shared clonotypes between healthy human individuals. TCRdb's copy holds only in-frame clones and misses some; the assay was immunoSEQ multiplex PCR. This table has millions of clones, approximately 95% appearing once. The sequenced material came from naive CD4+ T cells from PBMCs. Noted subset: CD45RA+ positively selected. The source of these receptors is a man between 18 and 29 years old in good health. Some clones in this sample may be carry-over from other donors' samples.

The rearrangement links TRBV28 to TRBJ1-1; D possibly corresponds to TRBD1 (5 bases). Germline CDR1 and CDR2: MDHEN and SYDVKM. Trimming removed 5 bases from V and 10 bases from J, with 20 bases in between. This CDR3 comprises 14 residues. The chain's CDR3 is CASSVYGAQDSAFF. The CDR3 region has the DNA TGTGCCAGCAGTGTGTACGGGGCGCAGGATTCAGCTTTCTTT. The complete variable domain, with remaining parts taken from reference TRBV28 and TRBJ1-1, reads DVKVTQSSRYLVKRTGEKVFLECVQDMDHENMFWYRQDPGLGLRLIYFSYDVKMKEKGDIPEGYSVSREKKERFSLILESASTNQTSMYLCASSVYGAQDSAFFGQGTRLTVV.

The chain recombines TRBV7-2 with TRBJ2-2, with 8 bases fitting TRBD1. J was trimmed by 4 bases and V by 3 bases; bases with no gene match: 16. The CDR3 has 19 residues. Germline CDR1 SGHTA, CDR2 FQGNSA. The chain's CDR3 is CASSFFRLGQGRGTGELFF. The CDR3 region has the DNA TGTGCCAGCAGCTTCTTCCGCCTCGGACAGGGTCGGGGCACCGGGGAGCTGTTTTTT.

As regards this clone: Sequence at one end of the junction differs from germline and may be a read error. V and J are TRBV19 and TRBJ2-7, with 11 bases fitting TRBD2. Germline-derived CDR1 and CDR2 are LNHDA and SQIVND (reference sequence). The CDR3 is 15 amino acids. The DNA of the CDR3 is TGTGCCAGTAGCTCTCGGGGACTAGCGGTACCCCCCGCGGACTTC. Translating gives CASSSRGLAVPPADF.

This chain uses TRBV5-6 with TRBJ2-2, with 9 bases identical to TRBD2. The CDR3 is 15 residues long. Germline assignment: CDR1 SGHDT and CDR2 YYEEEE. J lost 4 bases, V lost 4 bases, and 5 bases had no gene match. The CDR3 sequence: CASSAASGATGELFF. In DNA form, the CDR3 reads TGTGCCAGCAGCGCCGCTAGCGGGGCCACCGGGGAGCTGTTTTTT.

This rearrangement joins TRBV7-2 to TRBJ2-1; D not resolved. This CDR3 comprises 16 residues. Trimming left V 1 base short and J 0 bases short, with 10 bases between. CDR1 and CDR2 from the germline V gene are SGHTA and FQGNSA. In nucleotides, the CDR3 is TGTGCCAGCAGCTTAGTAGGCGAGAGCTCCTACAATGAGCAGTTCTTC. Its protein is CASSLVGESSYNEQFF. Full variable domain (remainder filled in from reference TRBV7-2 and TRBJ2-1): GAGVSQSPSNKVTEKGKDVELRCDPISGHTALYWYRQSLGQGLEFLIYFQGNSAPDKSGLPSDRFSAERTGGSVSTLTIQRTQQEDSAVYLCASSLVGESSYNEQFFGPGTRLTVL.

This sequence joins TRBV6-5 and TRBJ2-7, with D uncertain. With 5 bases removed from V and 7 bases from J, the gap between germline ends came to 12 bases. CDR3 length: 12 amino acids. The germline V gene encodes CDR1 MNHEY and CDR2 SVGAGI. Here the CDR3 DNA reads TGTGCCAGCAGTAACTGGGTTGGTGAGCAGTACTTC. Its protein product is CASSNWVGEQYF.

V is TRBV19 and J is TRBJ1-2; 7 nucleotides line up with TRBD1. V trimming: 10 bases; J trimming: 5 bases; junction bases outside the gene matches: 13. The germline V gene has CDR1 LNHDA and CDR2 SQIVND (reference sequence). This CDR3 is 14 amino acids long. CDR3 loop: CATQIPGQSYGYTF. In DNA form, the CDR3 reads TGTGCCACCCAAATACCGGGACAGAGTTATGGCTACACCTTC.

The chain carries TRBV5-4 and TRBJ1-4; no definite D call. Germline CDR1 is SGHNT and CDR2 is YYREEE (reference sequence). V lost 2 bases and J lost 0, with 5 bases in between. The CDR3 covers 14 residues. The CDR3 nucleotides read TGTGCCAGCAGCTTTTGGTCAACTAATGAAAAACTGTTTTTT. Translated: CASSFWSTNEKLFF. Complete variable domain (other parts from reference TRBV5-4 and TRBJ1-4): ETGVTQSPTHLIKTRGQQVTLRCSSQSGHNTVSWYQQALGQGPQFIFQYYREEENGRGNFPPRFSGLQFPNYSSELNVNALELDDSALYLCASSFWSTNEKLFFGSGTQLSVL.

J is TRBJ2-5 and V is TRBV5-1; D perhaps matches TRBD2 (7 bases). This CDR3 is built from 14 residues. Per germline, CDR1 SGHRS and CDR2 YFSETQ. V was clipped by 6 bases and J by 1 base, with 13 bases between them. CDR3: CASNGGQSQETQYF. Here the CDR3 DNA reads TGCGCCAGCAACGGGGGGCAGTCCCAAGAGACCCAGTACTTC. The whole variable domain, filled in from reference TRBV5-1 and TRBJ2-5, reads KAGVTQTPRYLIKTRGQQVTLSCSPISGHRSVSWYQQTPGQGLQFLFEYFSETQRNKGNFPGRFSGRQFSNSRSEMNVSTLELGDSALYLCASNGGQSQETQYFGPGTRLLVL.

V and J are TRBV6-5 and TRBJ2-3, with TRBD1 as a possible D gene (6 bases). V was cut by 4 bases and J by 7 bases, with 9 bases left in between. The germline gives CDR1 MNHEY, CDR2 SVGAGI. The length of the CDR3 is 12 residues. CDR3 bases: TGTGCCAGCAGTTGGGACACCTATACGCAGTATTTT. Residues: CASSWDTYTQYF.

Comment on this clone: Compared with germline, one end of the junction differs, possibly owing to a read error. The rearrangement links TRBV6-5 to TRBJ2-1; D may be TRBD1 (5 bases). This CDR3 is built from 12 residues. Germline-derived CDR1 and CDR2 are MNHEY and SVGAGI. In DNA, the CDR3 is TGCCGTGTGGGGCAGGCCCTCAAGGAGCAGTTCTTC. Protein product: CRVGQALKEQFF.

The chain couples TRBV7-2 to TRBJ2-7, with D maybe TRBD1 (5 bases). Germline assignment: CDR1 SGHTA and CDR2 FQGNSA. Trimming left V 5 bases short and J 7 bases short, with 15 bases between. The CDR3 spans 13 residues. CDR3 protein: CASSQLRGLEQYF. CDR3 nucleotide sequence: TGTGCCAGCAGCCAACTAAGGGGCCTAGAGCAGTACTTC.

The J gene is TRBJ2-5, the V gene TRBV9; 10 nucleotides align to TRBD2. Germline trimming cut 4 bases from V and 5 bases from J; bases unmatched to any gene: 8. This CDR3 contains 15 residues. The germline V gene encodes CDR1 SGDLS and CDR2 YYNGEE. The CDR3 reads CASSPLAGDRETQYF. The CDR3 DNA sequence: TGTGCCAGCAGCCCTCTAGCGGGAGATCGTGAGACCCAGTACTTC.

V usage is TRBV19 and J usage is TRBJ1-2; D may be TRBD1 (6 bases). Trimming cost V 10 bases and J 0 bases, with 12 bases left between them. This CDR3 contains 13 residues. The germline V gene has CDR1 LNHDA and CDR2 SQIVND (reference sequence). CDR3 protein: CATTDRANYGYTF. The CDR3 DNA is TGTGCCACTACGGACAGAGCTAACTATGGCTACACCTTC. The full variable domain, rest sourced from reference TRBV19 and TRBJ1-2, is DGGITQSPKYLFRKEGQNVTLSCEQNLNHDAMYWYRQDPGQGLRLIYYSQIVNDFQKGDIAEGYSVSREKKESFPLTVTSAQKNPTAFYLCATTDRANYGYTFGSGTRLTVV.

The chain employs TRBV25-1 and TRBJ1-2, with 8 bases aligning to TRBD1. The CDR3 is made up of 14 amino acids. V was pared by 3 bases and J by 7 bases, with 7 bases of the junction left unmatched. CDR1 is MGHDK, CDR2 SYGVNS, per germline. CDR3 sequence reads: CASSDSRGHGGYTF. CDR3 coding DNA: TGTGCCAGCAGTGACTCCAGGGGGCACGGTGGCTACACCTTC.

This sequence joins TRBV25-1 and TRBJ2-7; 9 bases are a match to TRBD1. Per germline, CDR1 MGHDK and CDR2 SYGVNS. Germline trimming cut 4 bases from V and 4 bases from J; bases unmatched to any gene: 11. The CDR3 is made up of 16 amino acids. The CDR3 nucleotides are TGTGCCAGCAGTGGAGGGGGGACAGGGAAGGCATACGAGCAGTACTTC. Amino acid sequence: CASSGGGTGKAYEQYF.

The chain couples TRBV7-2 to TRBJ2-1, with D possibly being TRBD2 (7 bases). V was clipped by 4 bases and J by 7 bases, with 11 bases between them. The length of the CDR3 is 13 residues. Germline CDR1 and CDR2: SGHTA and FQGNSA. CDR3 region: CASSSGGGNEQFF. The CDR3 bases are TGTGCCAGCAGCTCGGGGGGCGGGAATGAGCAGTTCTTC.

This clone occurred once. The gene calls are TRBV4-1 and TRBJ1-4, with D possibly matching TRBD1 (5 bases). In germline, CDR1 is MGHRA, CDR2 YSYEKL. Between the trimmed V and J ends, which lost 3 bases and 16 bases, there was a span of 21 bases. The CDR3 sequence is 14 residues long. CDR3 loop: CASSQDPSWGPRFF. Here the CDR3 DNA reads TGCGCCAGCAGCCAGGATCCGTCTTGGGGCCCGAGGTTTTTT.

The chain carries TRBV11-2 and TRBJ2-7; 9 bases fit TRBD2. The CDR3 extends over 16 amino acids. The V gene end was trimmed by 4 bases and the J gene end by 7 bases; junction bases not matched to a gene: 14. Germline V lookup: CDR1 SGHAT, CDR2 FQNNGV. The CDR3 sequence is CASSSPGTSLIGEQYF. For the CDR3, the DNA is TGTGCCAGCAGCTCCCCGGGGACTAGCCTCATTGGAGAGCAGTACTTC.

V usage is TRBV19 and J usage is TRBJ1-5, with a tentative D call TRBD1 (6 bases). The V end was cut by 3 bases, the J end by 6 bases, with 24 bases between. The length of the CDR3 is 18 residues. Per germline, CDR1 LNHDA and CDR2 SQIVND (reference sequence). CDR3 DNA sequence: TGTGCCAGTAGTATTGGGTATACAGGGAACTCGGTTGGTCAGCCCCAGCATTTT. It encodes CASSIGYTGNSVGQPQHF.

Notes on this clone: This sample includes further DNA sequences coding for the same CDR3. This rearrangement joins TRBV7-3 to TRBJ2-5; D is tentatively TRBD1 or TRBD2 (5 bases each). Trimming removed 3 bases at V and 5 bases at J, with 13 bases between. The CDR3 contains 14 residues. From germline, CDR1 is SGHTA and CDR2 FQGTGA. CDR3 amino acids: CASSFQGSGETQYF. CDR3 DNA: TGTGCCAGCAGCTTTCAGGGATCGGGGGAGACCCAGTACTTC. Full variable domain (remainder filled in from reference TRBV7-3 and TRBJ2-5): GAGVSQTPSNKVTEKGKYVELRCDPISGHTALYWYRQSLGQGPEFLIYFQGTGAADDSGLPNDRFFAVRPEGSVSTLKIQRTERGDSAVYLCASSFQGSGETQYFGPGTRLLVL.

The V gene is TRBV6-6, the J gene TRBJ2-5, with 7 bases fitting TRBD1. The CDR3 totals 13 residues. CDR1 is MNHNY, CDR2 SVGAGI, per germline (reference sequence). The V and J ends lost 5 bases and 5 bases, in that order; junction bases with no gene match: 5. The CDR3 nucleotides are TGTGCCAGCAGTAAGACAGGGTTCGAGACCCAGTACTTC. Its translation: CASSKTGFETQYF.